These 29 T cell receptor beta chains share one sample of origin, sequenced in a study of T cells in Graves' hyperthyroidism and ophthalmopathy. TCR beta CDR3 regions were amplified from RNA transcripts. The HTBI primer set served for first-round RT-PCR of the TCR CDR3. TCRdb independently ran MiXCR on the multiplex PCR reads; one entry per CDR3 protein. The repertoire holds 150,000 to 200,000 distinct CDR3 sequences, with approximately 9% as singletons. Source material: blood. All receptors come from a young woman with Graves' hyperthyroidism that later progressed to Graves' ophthalmopathy.

The sample holds many counts of this clonotype. V is TRBV7-8 and J is TRBJ1-2, with D perhaps matching TRBD1 (5 bases). CDR3 length: 15 amino acids. V shed 1 base and J shed 4 bases, with 13 bases lying between them. The germline gives CDR1 SGHVS, CDR2 FQNEAQ. CDR3 amino acids: CASSLGGGPTYGYTF. CDR3 DNA: TGTGCCAGCAGCTTAGGGGGGGGACCCACCTATGGCTACACCTTC.

This clonotype has a count of ten or more. This sequence joins TRBV6-1 and TRBJ1-5, with D perhaps matching TRBD1 (5 bases). The germline CDR1 and CDR2 sequences are MNHNS and SASEGT. V dropped 5 bases and J dropped 3 bases, with 14 bases sitting between them. The CDR3 has 15 amino acids. Written as DNA, the CDR3 is TGTGCCAGCAGTAGAGCCCAGGGTTCCAATCAGCCCCAGCATTTT. Protein sequence: CASSRAQGSNQPQHF.

This clonotype was recorded at least ten times. V and J are TRBV5-1 and TRBJ2-3; 12 bases align to TRBD1. Per the germline V gene, CDR1 is SGHRS and CDR2 is YFSETQ. Trimming removed 4 bases from V and 5 bases from J; junction bases left unmatched: 8. The CDR3 has 16 amino acids. The CDR3 loop reads CASSDRDRGLIDTQYF. In nucleotides, the CDR3 is TGCGCCAGCAGCGACAGGGACAGGGGGCTAATAGATACGCAGTATTTT. Looking up the rest from reference TRBV5-1 and TRBJ2-3 gives the full variable domain: KAGVTQTPRYLIKTRGQQVTLSCSPISGHRSVSWYQQTPGQGLQFLFEYFSETQRNKGNFPGRFSGRQFSNSRSEMNVSTLELGDSALYLCASSDRDRGLIDTQYFGPGTRLTVL.

This clonotype was detected many times. CDR3 coding DNA: TGTGCCAGCAGTGCCGGTTTCTCCTACAATGAGCAGTTCTTC. The encoded protein is CASSAGFSYNEQFF. The gene calls are TRBV6-1 and TRBJ2-1, with D unclear. Germline CDR1 MNHNS, CDR2 SASEGT. This CDR3 has 14 amino acids. Trimming cost V 4 bases and J 0 bases, with 7 bases left between them.

This clonotype came up many times. The chain carries TRBV27 and TRBJ1-2; TRBD1 is a possible D gene (5 bases). Germline loops: CDR1 MNHEY, CDR2 SMNVEV (reference sequence). CDR3 length: 13 residues. With 2 bases removed from V and 2 bases from J, the gap between germline ends came to 6 bases. The CDR3 bases are TGTGCCAGCAGTTTAGAGGGGAACTATGGCTACACCTTC. It yields the protein CASSLEGNYGYTF.

In this sample, this clonotype turned up many times. The chain carries TRBV20-1 and TRBJ2-7, with 13 bases lining up with TRBD2. V gave up 7 bases and J gave up 4 bases; unmatched junction bases: 4. This CDR3 has 13 residues. The germline V gene encodes CDR1 DFQATT and CDR2 SNEGSKA (reference sequence). The CDR3 DNA reads TGCAGTGGATGGACTAGCGGGGGATACGAGCAGTACTTC. Protein: CSGWTSGGYEQYF.

CDR3 nucleotide sequence: TGTGCCAGCAGCGTAGGGACAGAGACCATATCCGACTATGGCTACACCTTC. It yields the protein CASSVGTETISDYGYTF. This chain joins TRBV9 and TRBJ1-2; possible D gene TRBD1, 6 bases. V lost 0 bases, J lost 3 bases, and 18 bases lay in between. Germline CDR1 and CDR2: SGDLS and YYNGEE. The CDR3 covers 17 residues.

This clonotype was observed many times. One end of the junction does not line up with germline, which may come from a read error. The chain has TRBV7-3 and TRBJ2-1; TRBD2 aligns across 9 bases. The CDR3 contains 15 residues. The germline CDR1 and CDR2 sequences are SGHTA and FQGTGA. CDR3: CASSLIAGAYNEQFF. CDR3 coding DNA: TGTGCCAGCAGTTTAATAGCGGGAGCATACAATGAGCAGTTCTTC.

This clonotype was detected many times. This chain links TRBV20-1 with TRBJ2-5; D not resolved. Trimming shortened V by 0 bases and J by 4 bases, and 9 bases separated the two germline ends. Germline CDR1 and CDR2: DFQATT and SNEGSKA (reference sequence). The CDR3 has 13 residues. This CDR3 reads CSARDDTLETQYF. Here the CDR3 DNA reads TGCAGTGCTAGAGACGACACGTTAGAGACCCAGTACTTC.

This clonotype was picked up many times. The V gene is TRBV7-9, the J gene TRBJ2-5; TRBD2 agrees at 8 bases. The V gene's germline CDR1 is SEHNR and CDR2 FQNEAQ (reference sequence). The CDR3 loop spans 16 amino acids. After removal of 5 bases from V and 5 bases from J, the junction contained 13 bases not matched to a gene. The DNA for the CDR3 is TGTGCCAGCAGCCCTCGTGTGAGCGGGGGAGGTGAGACCCAGTACTTC. This gives the protein CASSPRVSGGGETQYF.

The chain carries TRBV11-3 and TRBJ2-5, with 7 bases matching TRBD2. The CDR3 runs to 14 residues. With 3 bases clipped from V and 2 bases from J, the junction kept 3 bases outside the gene matches. Germline CDR1 SGHNT, CDR2 YENEEA. The DNA for the CDR3 is TGTGCCAGCAGCTTCGGGGGAGGGCAAGAGACCCAGTACTTC. It specifies CASSFGGGQETQYF.

This clonotype was observed many times. The chain links TRBV20-1 to TRBJ1-5; 8 nucleotides agree with TRBD1. The CDR3 extends over 14 amino acids. J lost 1 base, V lost 5 bases, and 4 bases had no gene match. CDR1 is DFQATT, CDR2 SNEGSKA, per germline (reference sequence). The CDR3 DNA is TGCAGTGCTGAGGACAGGGAAAGCAATCAGCCCCAGCATTTT. Translation: CSAEDRESNQPQHF.

The chain recombines TRBV6-1 with TRBJ1-5, with D hard to call. The germline gives CDR1 MNHNS, CDR2 SASEGT. This CDR3 spans 14 amino acids. V was clipped by 2 bases and J by 10 bases, with 15 bases between them. The CDR3 loop reads CASSESLSAHPQHF. As DNA, the CDR3 is TGTGCCAGCAGTGAATCCCTCTCGGCTCACCCCCAGCATTTT.

This clonotype was observed many times. CDR3 loop: CASSLRAGGITYNEQFF. The DNA for the CDR3 is TGTGCCAGCAGCTTAAGGGCGGGGGGTATAACCTACAATGAGCAGTTCTTC. The gene calls are TRBV7-3 and TRBJ2-1; 8 bases are a match to TRBD2. V dropped 1 base and J dropped 2; count of bases not matched to a gene: 7. Germline CDR1 SGHTA, CDR2 FQGTGA. This CDR3 contains 17 residues.

The table lists this clonotype with many counts. J is TRBJ2-5 and V is TRBV20-1, with 8 bases that match TRBD2. CDR1 and CDR2 from the germline V gene are DFQATT and SNEGSKA (reference sequence). The CDR3 contains 16 residues. J gave up 5 bases and V 2 bases, and 13 bases lay outside the gene matches. This chain's CDR3 is CSARRAISGEWETQYF. The CDR3 region has the DNA TGCAGTGCTAGACGAGCGATTAGCGGGGAATGGGAGACCCAGTACTTC.

V is TRBV30 and J is TRBJ2-5, with TRBD1 matching 11 bases. Germline CDR1 and CDR2: GTSNPN and SVGIG (reference sequence). The CDR3 totals 16 residues. Germline trimming cut 3 bases from V and 2 bases from J; bases unmatched to any gene: 8. The CDR3 DNA sequence: TGTGCCTGGAGCCATGGGACAGGGGGTTCACAAGAGACCCAGTACTTC. Protein sequence: CAWSHGTGGSQETQYF.

This clonotype came up many times. The gene calls are TRBV20-1 and TRBJ2-7, with TRBD1 matching 9 bases. Germline lookup yields CDR1 DFQATT and CDR2 SNEGSKA (reference sequence). The CDR3 extends over 15 amino acids. The V segment lost 3 bases and the J segment 5 bases; nucleotides outside the gene matches: 11. The CDR3 loop reads CSARDPGQGDHEQYF. The CDR3 nucleotides are TGCAGTGCTAGGGACCCGGGACAGGGCGATCACGAGCAGTACTTC.

This clonotype was counted between two and nine times. The genes are TRBV6-1 and TRBJ1-5; 7 bases line up with TRBD1. Germline assignment: CDR1 MNHNS and CDR2 SASEGT. The CDR3 extends over 15 amino acids. The junction had 11 bases not matched to a gene; V was cut back by 8 bases and J by 4 bases. This CDR3 reads CASVTVTGINQPQHF. CDR3 nucleotides: TGTGCCAGCGTGACAGTGACAGGGATAAATCAGCCCCAGCATTTT.

At least ten counts were recorded for this clonotype. The chain links TRBV4-1 to TRBJ1-1, with D tentatively TRBD1 (5 bases). There are 15 residues in the CDR3. Looked up from germline, CDR1 is MGHRA and CDR2 is YSYEKL. Trimming removed 6 bases at V and 2 bases at J, with 16 bases between. The DNA of the CDR3 is TGCGCCAGCAGGGGGGTGGCGAGGAGTAACACTGAAGCTTTCTTT. As protein: CASRGVARSNTEAFF.

Remarks on this clonotype: A read error is possible here, since a much larger clone lies one base away. V and J are TRBV6-2 or TRBV6-3 and TRBJ2-2; 12 bases match TRBD2. Looked up from germline, CDR1 is MNHEY and CDR2 is SVGEGT. The CDR3 runs 16 residues. After removal of 6 bases from V and 4 bases from J, the junction contained 6 bases not matched to a gene. DNA for the CDR3: TGTGCCAGCAGAACCCTAGCGGGGGGGGCCACCGGGGAGCTGTTTTTT. It yields the protein CASRTLAGGATGELFF.

As for this clonotype: A much more abundant neighbour one base away suggests this may be a read error. The chain combines TRBV30 with TRBJ2-2, with D perhaps matching TRBD2 (7 bases). Germline V gives CDR1 GTSNPN, CDR2 SVGIG (reference sequence). The length of the CDR3 is 17 residues. This CDR3 reads CAMESWEGIGDTGELSF. The CDR3 bases are TGTGCCATGGAATCTTGGGAGGGGATCGGGGACACCGGGGAGCTGTCTTTT. Full variable domain (rest looked up from reference TRBV30 and TRBJ2-2): SQTIHQWPATLVQPVGSPLSLECTVEGTSNPNLYWYRQAAGRGLQLLFYSVGIGQISSEVPQNLSASRPQDRQFILSSKKLLLSDSGFYLCAMESWEGIGDTGELSFGEGSRLTVL.

This clonotype appeared many times. This rearrangement joins TRBV20-1 to TRBJ2-1; D gene uncertain. The CDR3 has 15 residues. V lost 0 bases and J 0 bases, leaving 9 bases between the germline ends. The V gene's germline CDR1 is DFQATT and CDR2 SNEGSKA (reference sequence). In DNA form, the CDR3 reads TGCAGTGCTAGAGATCCCAAGAGCTCCTACAATGAGCAGTTCTTC. This gives the protein CSARDPKSSYNEQFF.

There are many counts of this clonotype. The chain links TRBV5-1 to TRBJ1-1; D call uncertain. This CDR3 is 14 amino acids long. CDR1 is SGHRS, CDR2 YFSETQ, per germline. V was shortened by 4 bases and J by 4 bases, with 14 bases between the two germline ends. The CDR3 coding sequence is TGCGCCAGCAGCCAACAACGGAGTGGCACTGAAGCTTTCTTT. Amino acid sequence: CASSQQRSGTEAFF.

This clonotype was detected many times. The chain combines TRBV19 with TRBJ1-3; no reliable D call. In germline, CDR1 is LNHDA, CDR2 SQIVND (reference sequence). The V gene lost 3 bases and the J gene lost 2 bases, with 8 bases spanning the gap. The CDR3 has 14 amino acids. The CDR3, as DNA: TGTGCCAGTAGTATCTTGGCAGCTGGAAACACCATATATTTT. Residues: CASSILAAGNTIYF.

This clonotype showed up many times. The chain employs TRBV10-3 and TRBJ2-7; D possibly corresponds to TRBD2 (6 bases). Per the germline V gene, CDR1 is ENHRY and CDR2 is SYGVKD. The CDR3 has 15 amino acids. Between the trimmed V and J ends, which lost 4 bases and 3 bases, there was a span of 16 bases. The CDR3 nucleotides are TGTGCCATCAGTGGAGGGTCGCGGGACCACTACGAGCAGTACTTC. This encodes CAISGGSRDHYEQYF.

In regard to this clonotype: A read error may be the cause here, since a much bigger clone is one base away. This sequence joins TRBV6-1 and TRBJ2-2; TRBD2 is a possible D gene (5 bases). Trimming removed 4 bases from V and 3 bases from J, with 12 bases in between. Germline V gives CDR1 MNHNS, CDR2 SASEGT. The CDR3 sequence is 15 residues long. In DNA form, the CDR3 reads TGTGCCAGCAGTGCCCAGGACTCGTACACCGGGGAGCTGTTTTTT. It codes for CASSAQDSYTGELFF.

This clonotype has ten or more counts. The rearrangement links TRBV20-1 to TRBJ2-1; 11 positions agree with TRBD2. V lost 7 bases, J lost 4 bases, and 6 bases stayed unmatched. The CDR3 runs to 14 residues. CDR1 and CDR2 from the germline V gene are DFQATT and SNEGSKA (reference sequence). In DNA form, the CDR3 reads TGCAGTGGGGGGACTAGCGGCCTTTACAATGAGCAGTTCTTC. Its translation: CSGGTSGLYNEQFF.

This clonotype was counted at least ten times. The chain combines TRBV12-3 or TRBV12-4 with TRBJ2-1, with 12 positions matching TRBD2. This CDR3 is 17 amino acids long. Losses at the gene ends were 10 bases for V and 1 base for J; bases not matched to a gene: 11. The CDR3 sequence: CATPTSGSISSYNEQFF. In DNA, the CDR3 is TGTGCCACCCCGACTAGCGGGAGTATATCATCCTACAATGAGCAGTTCTTC.

The sample holds many counts of this clonotype. V and J are TRBV2 and TRBJ2-3; 8 bases fit TRBD1. CDR3 length: 14 residues. Losses at the gene ends were 6 bases for V and 0 bases for J; bases not matched to a gene: 2. The V gene's germline CDR1 is SNHLY and CDR2 FYNNEI. CDR3: CASRRQGSTDTQYF. CDR3 nucleotide sequence: TGTGCCAGCAGGCGACAGGGGAGCACAGATACGCAGTATTTT.